The clone carrying this TCR beta chain was picked up a small number of times. Its target is unknown. Study outcomes and limitations: Tumor Tregs overlapped most with tumor, then blood, naive CD4+ cells. In terms of TCR gene usage, tumor memory CD4+ T cells clustered together with blood and lymph node memory CD4+ cells, as well as with lymph node naive CD4+ cells.

Treg sorting used a CD4+CD25+CD127-/low gate. TCRdb re-called the 5' RACE reads through MiXCR, storing one row per CDR3 protein. The data show roughly 42,000 distinct CDR3 sequences, 22% seen once. Material: Tregs sorted from blood. The clonotype was recovered from a female donor with breast cancer.

In DNA form, the CDR3 reads TGTGCCAGCAGCCAAGCGGGACCCTCCGAGAACATTCAGTACTTC. This translates into CASSQAGPSENIQYF. This chain links TRBV4-2 with TRBJ2-4, with D perhaps matching TRBD1 or TRBD2 (5 bases each). The CDR3 has 15 residues. V was trimmed by 1 base and J by 7 bases, leaving 14 bases between them. The germline gives CDR1 LGHNA, CDR2 YNFKEQ.